This is a list of T cell receptor beta chains from one sample in a study of T cells in tuberculosis. Method: immunoSEQ multiplex PCR; TCRdb's copy keeps in-frame clones and lacks some. The sample has tens of thousands of clones; 94% are singletons. Sequenced material: PBMCs. The receptor set was obtained from a donor aged 5-35 years with latent tuberculosis or without tuberculosis infection. Each CDR3 is given with its conserved first and last residue. D genes are given only for firm matches. Not all rows give a size; the values are once, few, many and, for expanded clones, a class.

clone size: .; D gene: TRBD2; J gene: TRBJ2-7; V gene: TRBV5-5; CDR3 DNA: TGTGCCAGCAGGAGCGGGAGCTCCTACGAGCAGTACTTC; CDR3 protein: CASRSGSSYEQYF
clone size: .; D gene: .; J gene: TRBJ2-1; V gene: TRBV19; CDR3 DNA: TGTGCCAGCGCGGGTCAGGAGCGTGTCTACAATGGTGAGCAGTTCTTC; CDR3 protein: CASAGQERVYNGEQFF
clone size: .; D gene: .; J gene: TRBJ2-1; V gene: TRBV7-2; CDR3 DNA: TGTGCCAGCAGCTTAAACAGGCTTCAACGGTTCTTC; CDR3 protein: CASSLNRLQRFF
clone size: .; D gene: TRBD1; J gene: TRBJ2-5; V gene: TRBV6-4; CDR3 DNA: TGTGCCAGCAGTGACTCCGGGACAGGGGTTGAGGAGACCCAGTACTTC; CDR3 protein: CASSDSGTGVEETQYF
clone size: once; D gene: .; J gene: TRBJ1-1; V gene: TRBV5-1; CDR3 DNA: TGCGCCAGCAAGGTGGCGGGGAACACTGAAGCTTTCTTT; CDR3 protein: CASKVAGNTEAFF
clone size: .; D gene: TRBD2; J gene: TRBJ2-7; V gene: TRBV28; CDR3 DNA: TGTGCCAGCAGTTCAGTGCGGGGGGGGGACGAGCAGTACTTC; CDR3 protein: CASSSVRGGDEQYF
clone size: once; D gene: .; J gene: TRBJ2-1; V gene: TRBV19; CDR3 DNA: TGTGCCAGTAGTCCGACTTTAAGCTCCTACAATGAGCAGTTCTTC; CDR3 protein: CASSPTLSSYNEQFF
clone size: .; D gene: .; J gene: TRBJ2-3; V gene: TRBV9; CDR3 DNA: TGTGCCAGCAGCGTAACTAGCCTGAGGGTTGCGGATACGCAGTATTTT; CDR3 protein: CASSVTSLRVADTQYF
clone size: .; D gene: TRBD1; J gene: TRBJ1-1; V gene: TRBV5-1; CDR3 DNA: TGCGCCAGCAGCTTGGCCGGAGGGGACAGGGGTTTGTACCTGGACACTGAAGCTTTCTTT; CDR3 protein: CASSLAGGDRGLYLDTEAFF
clone size: .; D gene: .; J gene: TRBJ2-1; V gene: TRBV7-8; CDR3 DNA: TGTGCCAGCAGCTTAGGGTGGGGAGTTGGCGGCTACAATGAGCAGTTCTTC; CDR3 protein: CASSLGWGVGGYNEQFF
clone size: .; D gene: TRBD1; J gene: TRBJ2-1; V gene: TRBV7-9; CDR3 DNA: TGTGCCAGCAGCTTGAGAACAGGGGGCCGGTGGAATGAGCAGTTCTTC; CDR3 protein: CASSLRTGGRWNEQFF
clone size: .; D gene: TRBD2; J gene: TRBJ2-3; V gene: TRBV28; CDR3 DNA: TGTGCCAGCAGTTTCTCAGCGGGAGGGCCGTTGCTGCATTTT; CDR3 protein: CASSFSAGGPLLHF
clone size: .; D gene: .; J gene: TRBJ1-2; V gene: TRBV7-8; CDR3 DNA: TGTGCCAGCAGCTTACGGGATCTCGTTTATGGCTACACCTTC; CDR3 protein: CASSLRDLVYGYTF
clone size: .; D gene: TRBD2; J gene: TRBJ2-7; V gene: TRBV4-2; CDR3 DNA: TGTGCCAGCAGCCAAGAACTAGCGGAGTCCTACGAGCAGTACTTC; CDR3 protein: CASSQELAESYEQYF
clone size: .; D gene: .; J gene: TRBJ1-4; V gene: TRBV5-6; CDR3 DNA: TGTGCCAGTAGCCTACAGGGACCGGATGAAAAACTGTTTTTT; CDR3 protein: CASSLQGPDEKLFF
clone size: .; D gene: .; J gene: TRBJ2-7; V gene: TRBV7-8; CDR3 DNA: TGTGCCAGCAGCTATAATTACGAGCAGTACTTC; CDR3 protein: CASSYNYEQYF
clone size: .; D gene: TRBD2; J gene: TRBJ2-2; V gene: TRBV10-1; CDR3 DNA: TGCGCCAGCAGTGAGTCGCGGGGGGACACCGGGGAGCTGTTTTTT; CDR3 protein: CASSESRGDTGELFF